This TCR beta chain was sequenced during a study of vaccination and CD4 T cells after COVID-19. This clonotype was detected only a few times. Its antigen is undetermined. Treatment of the sample: roughly 10-day PBMC culture with coronavirus spike peptide pools or control peptides (ViraFEST assay). Researchers used the Oncomine TCR Beta short-read assay to sequence DNA from cultured CD4+ T cells. CD4+ T cells were cultured, and genomic DNA was extracted from them. TCRdb reanalysed the PCR reads using MiXCR and keeps one entry per CDR3 protein. Of approximately 21,000 distinct CDR3 sequences listed, over 20% were seen once; the top ten hold approximately 11%. The ends lost 3 bases at V and 10 bases at J; junction bases unmatched: 2. This CDR3 comprises 11 residues. Germline V lookup: CDR1 DFQATT, CDR2 SNEGSKA (reference sequence).

This TCR was recovered from a human donor with COVID-19. The chain couples TRBV20-1 to TRBJ1-4; 7 bases fit TRBD1. Sequenced input: cultured CD4+ T cells from blood. This chain's CDR3 is CSARSGGKLFF. CDR3 coding DNA: TGCAGTGCTAGGTCAGGGGGAAAACTGTTTTTT.